Each of the 27 T cell receptor beta chains below was sequenced from the same sample in a study of blood T cell repertoires in COVID-19. Clones were read by immunoSEQ multiplex PCR, and TCRdb kept only the in-frame ones, dropping some. The data contain roughly 180,000 clones, 81% of them singletons. What was sequenced was PBMCs or T cells enriched from blood (not recorded which). Receptors originate from a middle-aged woman with acute COVID-19.

The V gene is TRBV9, the J gene TRBJ2-6; the match to TRBD1 covers 11 bases. V was pared by 2 bases and J by 0 bases, with 1 base of the junction left unmatched. Germline CDR1 is SGDLS and CDR2 is YYNGEE. The CDR3 covers 17 residues. The CDR3 region is CASSVGTGGSGANVLTF. CDR3 DNA: TGTGCCAGCAGCGTCGGGACAGGGGGCTCTGGGGCCAACGTCCTGACTTTC.

The J gene is TRBJ1-1, the V gene TRBV3-1 (or the pseudogene TRBV3-2); 8 bases agree with TRBD1. This CDR3 is built from 14 residues. Germline V CDR1 and CDR2: LGHDT, YNNKEL (reference sequence). With 4 bases clipped from V and 1 base from J, the junction kept 2 bases outside the gene matches. In DNA, the CDR3 is TGTGCCAGCAGCCCCGGACAGGGGAACACTGAAGCTTTCTTT. Its translation is CASSPGQGNTEAFF.

The chain couples TRBV5-6 to TRBJ1-2; 9 positions agree with TRBD1. Germline V gene lookup returns CDR1 SGHDT and CDR2 YYEEEE. The CDR3 has 16 residues. After removal of 4 bases from V and 8 bases from J, the junction contained 15 bases not matched to a gene. The CDR3 loop reads CASSVTGTGSSRGYTF. The CDR3 bases are TGTGCCAGCAGCGTAACCGGGACAGGGTCTAGTCGAGGCTACACCTTC.

J is TRBJ2-3 and V is TRBV4-1; 7 nucleotides agree with TRBD2. Germline values: CDR1 MGHRA, CDR2 YSYEKL. The CDR3 has 15 residues. J was trimmed by 3 bases and V by 1 base; bases with no gene match: 4. CDR3 in DNA: TGCGCCAGCAGCCAAGTGACTAGCTCAACAGATACGCAGTATTTT. The encoded protein is CASSQVTSSTDTQYF.

The genes are TRBV7-9 and TRBJ2-1; D gene uncertain. Deletions cut 11 bases from V and 5 bases from J, with 10 bases between. CDR3 length: 11 residues. The germline gives CDR1 SEHNR, CDR2 FQNEAQ (reference sequence). The chain's CDR3 is CAGSPNNEQFF. CDR3 bases: TGTGCCGGCTCACCCAACAATGAGCAGTTCTTC. Supplemented by reference TRBV7-9 and TRBJ2-1, the full variable domain reads DTGVSQNPRHKITKRGQNVTFRCDPISEHNRLYWYRQTLGQGPEFLTYFQNEAQLEKSRLLSDRFSAERPKGSFSTLEIQRTEQGDSAMYLCAGSPNNEQFFGPGTRLTVL.

CDR3 residues: CASPEFRQGNVGYTF. The CDR3 nucleotides are TGTGCCAGTCCTGAGTTCCGTCAGGGGAATGTGGGCTACACCTTC. The J gene is TRBJ1-2, the V gene TRBV19, with a possible D match to TRBD1 (6 bases). The CDR3 spans 15 residues. In germline, CDR1 is LNHDA, CDR2 SQIVND (reference sequence). Trimming cost V 8 bases and J 8 bases, with 24 bases left between them.

The gene calls are TRBV19 and TRBJ1-2; 7 bases line up with TRBD1. Germline CDR1 reads LNHDA; CDR2 reads SQIVND (reference sequence). Unmatched junction bases numbered 6, after V lost 0 bases and J lost 5 bases. The CDR3 contains 15 residues. The CDR3 DNA reads TGTGCCAGTAGTATAGACAGGGGGTCCTTATATGGCTACACCTTC. This encodes CASSIDRGSLYGYTF.

In regard to this clone: At one end the junction does not follow the germline gene, possibly because of a read error. The J gene is TRBJ2-5, the V gene TRBV7-7, with 8 nucleotides matching TRBD2. The V gene's germline CDR1 is SSHAT and CDR2 FNYEAQ (reference sequence). The CDR3 spans 18 residues. CDR3 loop: CASSLGAVGTSVVETQYF. CDR3 nucleotides: TGTGCTAGCAGCCTCGGTGCAGTTGGGACTAGTGTCGTGGAGACCCAGTACTTC.

Only a few counts were recorded for this clone. V and J are TRBV5-1 and TRBJ1-1; D unclear. Per the germline V gene, CDR1 is SGHRS and CDR2 is YFSETQ. This CDR3 comprises 14 residues. Trimming stripped 1 base from V and 3 bases from J, with 10 bases between. The CDR3 DNA reads as TGCGCCAGCAGCTTGAATGGGCGGGACACTGAAGCTTTCTTT. Its translation is CASSLNGRDTEAFF.

CDR3: CASSRGRGTYGYTF. The CDR3 DNA reads as TGTGCCAGTAGTAGGGGTCGGGGGACCTATGGCTACACCTTC. This chain uses TRBV19 with TRBJ1-2; D possibly corresponds to TRBD1 (5 bases). The germline gives CDR1 LNHDA, CDR2 SQIVND (reference sequence). V was cut by 4 bases and J by 4 bases, with 13 bases left in between. This CDR3 is 14 amino acids long. Looking up the rest from reference TRBV19 and TRBJ1-2 gives the full variable domain: DGGITQSPKYLFRKEGQNVTLSCEQNLNHDAMYWYRQDPGQGLRLIYYSQIVNDFQKGDIAEGYSVSREKKESFPLTVTSAQKNPTAFYLCASSRGRGTYGYTFGSGTRLTVV.

The CDR3 reads CASSYTTGGWYGYTF. In DNA, the CDR3 is TGTGCCAGCAGTTACACGACAGGGGGCTGGTATGGCTACACCTTC. The chain recombines TRBV6-5 with TRBJ1-2; TRBD1 matches 10 bases. Germline CDR1 and CDR2: MNHEY and SVGAGI. J gave up 5 bases and V 2 bases, and 5 bases lay outside the gene matches. This CDR3 has 15 residues.

The chain uses TRBV4-1 and TRBJ2-7, with 12 bases that match TRBD2. Germline V gives CDR1 MGHRA, CDR2 YSYEKL. V trimming: 3 bases; J trimming: 4 bases; junction bases outside the gene matches: 4. This CDR3 is 15 amino acids long. As DNA, the CDR3 is TGCGCCAGCAGCCAGCCGGGACTAGCGGGTTACGAGCAGTACTTC. Its translation: CASSQPGLAGYEQYF.

The V and J genes are TRBV6-4 and TRBJ2-1, with no clear D. The CDR3 totals 14 residues. Between the trimmed V and J ends, which lost 4 bases and 7 bases, there was a span of 14 bases. CDR1 is MRHNA and CDR2 is SNTAGT in the germline V gene. CDR3 sequence: CASSARPSRNEQFF. The CDR3 nucleotides are TGTGCCAGCAGTGCTCGTCCTAGTAGGAATGAGCAGTTCTTC.

Details on this clone: At one boundary the junction diverges from the germline segment, which might be a read error. The rearrangement joins TRBV7-7 to TRBJ2-1, with TRBD2 as a possible D gene (6 bases). The CDR3 contains 15 residues. Germline V gene data show CDR1 as SSHAT and CDR2 as FNYEAQ (reference sequence). CDR3 sequence (DNA): TGTGCTAGCAGCCCTTCGGGAGACTCCTACAATGAGCAGTTCTTC. Translation: CASSPSGDSYNEQFF. Full variable domain (remainder filled in from reference TRBV7-7 and TRBJ2-1): GAGVSQSPRYKVTKRGQDVTLRCDPISSHATLYWYQQALGQGPEFLTYFNYEAQPDKSGLPSDRFSAERPEGSISTLTIQRTEQRDSAMYRCASSPSGDSYNEQFFGPGTRLTVL.

The gene calls are TRBV19 and TRBJ2-3; 12 bases agree with TRBD2. The CDR3 length is 17 residues. The V gene end was trimmed by 4 bases and the J gene end by 3 bases; junction bases not matched to a gene: 8. Germline-derived CDR1 and CDR2 are LNHDA and SQIVND (reference sequence). DNA of the CDR3: TGTGCCAGTAGTAAGAGAGGACTAGCGGGACCGACAGATACGCAGTATTTT. It translates to CASSKRGLAGPTDTQYF.

The gene calls are TRBV11-3 and TRBJ1-1; D not certain. Germline V gene lookup returns CDR1 SGHNT and CDR2 YENEEA. V shed 3 bases and J shed 6 bases, with 5 bases lying between them. CDR3 size: 11 residues. The CDR3 bases are TGTGCCAGCAGCTTTGGCCCTGAAGCTTTCTTT. Amino acid sequence: CASSFGPEAFF.

The J gene is TRBJ1-3, the V gene TRBV7-9; 7 nucleotides agree with TRBD1. The CDR3 is 12 amino acids. Trimming took 11 bases from V and 2 from J; bases not matched to a gene: 3. Germline CDR1 reads SEHNR; CDR2 reads FQNEAQ (reference sequence). The CDR3 protein is CAGGTAGNTIYF. The DNA of the CDR3 is TGTGCCGGGGGGACAGCTGGAAACACCATATATTTT.

The CDR3 nucleotides read TGCGCCAGCAGCCAAGAGCCGGAGATGAACACTGAAGCTTTCTTT. Translation gives CASSQEPEMNTEAFF. V usage is TRBV4-1 and J usage is TRBJ1-1; D is unclear. The CDR3 extends over 15 amino acids. Trimming took 0 bases from V and 0 from J, leaving 8 bases between them. The germline V gene has CDR1 MGHRA and CDR2 YSYEKL.

The gene calls are TRBV2 and TRBJ1-3; D not resolved. The CDR3 is made up of 13 amino acids. Trimming stripped 7 bases from V and 8 bases from J, with 15 bases between. Germline V gives CDR1 SNHLY, CDR2 FYNNEI. This CDR3 reads CASTRQSRDTIYF. DNA for the CDR3: TGTGCCAGCACCCGACAATCCCGAGACACCATATATTTT.

This chain connects TRBV2 to TRBJ1-5; no definite D call. The germline V gene has CDR1 SNHLY and CDR2 FYNNEI. Trimming pared 6 bases from V and 9 bases from J, leaving 15 bases between. This CDR3 has 13 amino acids. CDR3 sequence (DNA): TGTGCCAGCAGGGTAGGTTTCGGGTGGCCCCAGCATTTT. Translating gives CASRVGFGWPQHF.

This clone was seen once. The rearrangement links TRBV3-1 (or the pseudogene TRBV3-2) to TRBJ1-2; D might be TRBD1 (5 bases). Trimming stripped 0 bases from V and 5 bases from J, with 10 bases between. CDR3 length equals 14 residues. Germline CDR1 is LGHDT and CDR2 is YNNKEL (reference sequence). The CDR3 region has the DNA TGTGCCAGCAGCCAAGATATGGGGGGGTATGGCTACACCTTC. It codes for CASSQDMGGYGYTF.

V and J are TRBV11-3 and TRBJ2-1; 9 nucleotides agree with TRBD2. The J segment lost 8 bases and the V segment lost 4 bases, leaving 12 bases of the junction unmatched. The length of the CDR3 is 16 residues. From germline, CDR1 is SGHNT and CDR2 YENEEA. The CDR3 DNA follows: TGTGCCAGCAGCTGGGGAGGGGGACTAGCTTTAGATGAGCAGTTCTTC. Protein: CASSWGGGLALDEQFF. Filled out from reference TRBV11-3 and TRBJ2-1, the complete variable domain reads EAGVVQSPRYKIIEKKQPVAFWCNPISGHNTLYWYLQNLGQGPELLIRYENEEAVDDSQLPKDRFSAERLKGVDSTLKIQPAELGDSAVYLCASSWGGGLALDEQFFGPGTRLTVL.

CDR3 in DNA: TGTGCCAGCAGCCCCACCTCGGCAGATACGCAGTATTTT. Its translation: CASSPTSADTQYF. The chain carries TRBV3-1 (or the pseudogene TRBV3-2) and TRBJ2-3; no reliable D call. The ends were cut back, 4 bases at V and 4 bases at J, with 9 bases in the middle. The length of the CDR3 is 13 residues. Germline CDR1 LGHDT, CDR2 YNNKEL (reference sequence).

The rearrangement joins TRBV7-2 to TRBJ1-2, with 9 bases fitting TRBD1. From germline, CDR1 is SGHTA and CDR2 FQGNSA. The CDR3 is 15 amino acids. With V trimmed by 1 base and J by 8 bases, 8 bases remained unmatched. The DNA of the CDR3 is TGTGCCAGCAGCTTAGGTTCCGGGACAGGGTACGGCTACACCTTC. Amino acids: CASSLGSGTGYGYTF.

This rearrangement joins TRBV7-6 to TRBJ2-3, with a tentative D call TRBD2 (8 bases). V was clipped by 5 bases and J by 9 bases, with 21 bases between them. Per germline, CDR1 SGHVS and CDR2 FNYEAQ. The CDR3 runs to 15 residues. The CDR3 coding sequence is TGTGCCAGCAGCCCCTCAAGCGGGAGCAGGGGGACGCAGTATTTT. It translates to CASSPSSGSRGTQYF.

This clone was found once. The chain recombines TRBV9 with TRBJ2-1; weak D call: TRBD1 (5 bases). Trimming took off 5 bases at V and 8 bases at J, with 14 bases between the two ends. The CDR3 runs to 13 residues. Germline V gene sequence: CDR1 SGDLS, CDR2 YYNGEE. CDR3 nucleotides: TGTGCCAGCAGGGGGCCGAGTCCCCATGAGCAGTTCTTC. It specifies CASRGPSPHEQFF.

The V and J genes are TRBV19 and TRBJ1-2; no firm D call. Germline loops: CDR1 LNHDA, CDR2 SQIVND (reference sequence). This CDR3 comprises 15 residues. Trimming took off 5 bases at V and 2 bases at J, with 15 bases between the two ends. CDR3 loop: CASSDRHGPNYGYTF. CDR3 nucleotides: TGTGCCAGTAGTGATCGACACGGCCCGAACTATGGCTACACCTTC.